The T cell receptor (beta chain) described here comes from a study of OX40 agonist ivuxolimab in advanced cancers. The wider study: Clinicians treated patients with ivuxolimab, an agonistic anti-OX40 (CD134) antibody.

Sequenced by immunoSEQ multiplex PCR; TCRdb stores in-frame clones only, minus some. Of around 18,000 clones listed, about 89% are singletons. This CDR3 contains 16 residues. Germline CDR1 and CDR2: MDHEN and SYDVKM. V lost 3 bases and J lost 0, with 13 bases in between. This clone was picked up one time. The chain recombines TRBV28 with TRBJ2-3; D may be TRBD1 (6 bases). The origin of this receptor is an adult with an advanced solid tumor such as melanoma, head and neck, liver or kidney cancer. Sequenced material: CD4+ or CD8+ T cells sorted from blood, taken in a trial of the OX40 agonist ivuxolimab. The CDR3 DNA is TGTGCCAGCAGTTTCTCCACCACAGGGAGCACAGATACGCAGTATTTT. Its protein product is CASSFSTTGSTDTQYF.